What follows is one T cell receptor (beta chain) and its context. Its antigen is not identified. The data were taken from a study of CD8 T cells in Susac syndrome. General study findings and limits: In its TCR sequencing and HLA analysis, the study acknowledged that the number of individuals was relatively small.

TCR beta was sequenced from blood CD8+ and CD4+ T cells. It was negative isolation that provided the CD8+ and CD4+ T cells, whereas TEMRA cells were enriched by FACS. An amount of RNA that ranged from 0.5 to 1 ug was reverse transcribed with random hexamers. Across 54 Vbeta and 13 Jbeta, immunoSEQ multiplex PCR amplified TCR beta CDR3. TCRdb analysed the immunoSEQ multiplex PCR reads with MiXCR anew, one entry per CDR3 protein. The sample includes 100,000 to 150,000 distinct CDR3 sequences, more than 85% of them seen just once. CDR1 SGDLS and CDR2 YYNGEE come from the germline V gene. The CDR3 is 16 amino acids. V was pared by 0 bases and J by 3 bases, with 6 bases of the junction left unmatched.

This clonotype was sampled from a human donor with multiple sclerosis. The material sequenced was CD8+ T cells from PBMCs. The gene calls are TRBV9 and TRBJ2-5; 9 bases match TRBD2. This CDR3 reads CASSVGASGKEETQYF. CDR3 nucleotides: TGTGCCAGCAGCGTAGGGGCTAGCGGGAAAGAAGAGACCCAGTACTTC.